The T cell receptor (beta chain) described here comes from a study of radiotherapy plus CTLA-4 blockade in lung cancer. Sequencing used immunoSEQ multiplex PCR; TCRdb keeps in-frame clones, though not all of them. Counted here are tens of thousands of clones, less than 80% occurring once; the ten biggest clones make up 8.5% to 10%. Comment on this clone: Its specificity is not known.

Per germline, CDR1 SGHRS and CDR2 YFSETQ. Trimming cost V 1 base and J 3 bases; bases outside gene matches: 6. The CDR3 spans 16 residues. Findings and caveats of the study: The best predictor of response was reported to be early blood T cell clone dynamics, with interferon-beta.

The sequence was obtained from a human donor with non-small cell lung cancer who had a complete response to radiotherapy plus ipilimumab. This chain uses TRBV5-1 with TRBJ2-1; 8 nucleotides match TRBD2. The specimen was peripheral blood, collected from a patient treated with radiotherapy plus ipilimumab. This chain's CDR3 is CASSLSVTSDYNEQFF. CDR3 nucleotide sequence: TGCGCCAGCAGCTTGTCTGTGACTAGCGACTACAATGAGCAGTTCTTC.